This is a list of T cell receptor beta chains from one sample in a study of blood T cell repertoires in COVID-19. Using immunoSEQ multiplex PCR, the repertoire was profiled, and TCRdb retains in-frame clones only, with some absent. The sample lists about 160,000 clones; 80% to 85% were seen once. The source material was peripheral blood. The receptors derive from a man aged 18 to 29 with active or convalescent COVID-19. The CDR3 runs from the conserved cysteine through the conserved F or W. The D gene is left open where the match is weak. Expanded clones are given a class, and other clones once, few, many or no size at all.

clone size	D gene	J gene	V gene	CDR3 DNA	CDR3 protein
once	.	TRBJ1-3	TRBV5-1	TGCGCCAGCAGCCTGGGGGACACCTCTGGAAACACCATATATTTT	CASSLGDTSGNTIYF
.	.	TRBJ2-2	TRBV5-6	TGTGCCAGCAGCTCCGACACCCTGCGATACACCGGGGAGCTGTTTTTT	CASSSDTLRYTGELFF
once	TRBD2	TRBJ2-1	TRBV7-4	TGTGCCAGCAGCTTAGTAGGTCTAGCGGGGAGCCACTCCTACAATGAGCAGTTCTTC	CASSLVGLAGSHSYNEQFF
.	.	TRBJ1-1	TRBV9	TGTGCCAGCAGCCCCCAGGGGATGGGGGGGACTGAAGCTTTCTTT	CASSPQGMGGTEAFF
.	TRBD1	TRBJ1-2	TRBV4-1	TGCGCCAGCAGCCAAGTACCCAGGGGGATAGGGGATGGCTACACCTTC	CASSQVPRGIGDGYTF
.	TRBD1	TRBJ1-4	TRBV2	TGTGCCAGCAGAGACAGGGGGCGGAATGAAAAACTGTTTTTT	CASRDRGRNEKLFF
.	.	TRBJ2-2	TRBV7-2	TGTGCCAGCAGCTTATTAGGGGCGGAAACCGGGGAGCTGTTTTTT	CASSLLGAETGELFF
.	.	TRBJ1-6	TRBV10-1	TGCGCCAGCAGAGCCCTTTCGGAGACAGTGGATTCACCCCTCCACTTT	CASRALSETVDSPLHF
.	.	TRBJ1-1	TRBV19	TGTGCCAGTAGTCGCGGCATCATGAACACTGAAGCTTTCTTT	CASSRGIMNTEAFF
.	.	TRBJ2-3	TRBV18	TGTGCCAGCTCACGGCCGGGACATAGCACAGATACGCAGTATTTT	CASSRPGHSTDTQYF
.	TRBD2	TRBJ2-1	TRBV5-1	TGCGCCAGCAGCTTGGGCGGGACTAGTGGTATTGAGCAGTTCTTC	CASSLGGTSGIEQFF
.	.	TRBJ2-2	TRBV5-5	TGTGCCAGCAGCTTGCTAGCGAGCCACACCGGGGAGCTGTTTTTT	CASSLLASHTGELFF
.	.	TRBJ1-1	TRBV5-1	TGCGCCAGCAGCTTGGAGGGAGGACTCAGAGGACACTCTGAAGCTTTCTTT	CASSLEGGLRGHSEAFF